This paragraph reports one TCR beta chain. Germline values: CDR1 SGHTA, CDR2 FQGNSA. Trimming stripped 5 bases from V and 1 base from J, with 18 bases between. The CDR3 totals 17 residues. These data originate in a study of cytomegalovirus exposure and HLA in healthy donors. This table comes from immunoSEQ multiplex PCR, and its TCRdb copy is limited to in-frame clones, with some not included. The table lists roughly 280,000 clones, 80% to 90% of them singletons. Sequenced input: PBMCs. The chain is built from TRBV7-2 and TRBJ1-5; D gene unclear. The sequence was collected from a young woman in good health and CMV-seronegative. The CDR3 sequence is CASSGRVTFGSNQPQHF. In DNA, the CDR3 is TGTGCCAGCAGCGGGCGCGTAACCTTTGGCAGCAATCAGCCCCAGCATTTT.